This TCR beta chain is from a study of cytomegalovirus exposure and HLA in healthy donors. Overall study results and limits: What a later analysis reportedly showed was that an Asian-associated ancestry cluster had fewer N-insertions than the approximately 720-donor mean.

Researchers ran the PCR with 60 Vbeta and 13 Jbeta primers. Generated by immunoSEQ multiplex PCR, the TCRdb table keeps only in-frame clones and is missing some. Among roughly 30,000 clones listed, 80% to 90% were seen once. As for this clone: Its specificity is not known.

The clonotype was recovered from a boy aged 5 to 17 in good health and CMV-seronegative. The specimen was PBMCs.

The DNA of the CDR3 is TGTGCCAGCACCCAGGGGAACTATGGCTACACCTTC. This sequence encodes CASTQGNYGYTF. The chain uses TRBV2 and TRBJ1-2; TRBD1 is a possible D gene (6 bases). The V gene's germline CDR1 is SNHLY and CDR2 FYNNEI. The V end was cut by 7 bases, the J end by 2 bases, with 8 bases between. This CDR3 has 12 residues.